These T cell receptor beta chains were read from a single sample in a study of cytomegalovirus exposure and HLA in healthy donors. Method: immunoSEQ multiplex PCR; TCRdb's copy keeps in-frame clones and lacks some. The sample consists of about 160,000 clones, more than 75% of them appearing once. Sequenced input: PBMCs. All receptors come from a girl between 5 and 17 years old in good health and CMV-seropositive. Both conserved end residues are part of each CDR3. A D gene is named only where the DNA matches it firmly. Where a row states a size, it is once, few, many or the class of an expanded clone; other rows omit it.

V gene: TRBV10-1; J gene: TRBJ2-2; D gene: TRBD2; clone size: .; CDR3 protein: CAGDTGTSGPTGELFF; CDR3 DNA: TGCGCCGGGGATACCGGGACTAGCGGCCCCACCGGGGAGCTGTTTTTT
V gene: TRBV6-1; J gene: TRBJ2-7; D gene: TRBD1; clone size: .; CDR3 protein: CASRTRQGNEQYF; CDR3 DNA: TGTGCCAGCAGGACCCGACAGGGGAACGAGCAGTACTTC
V gene: TRBV28; J gene: TRBJ1-5; D gene: .; clone size: few; CDR3 protein: CASSADGEQPQHF; CDR3 DNA: TGTGCCAGCAGTGCCGACGGAGAGCAGCCCCAGCATTTT
V gene: TRBV25-1; J gene: TRBJ1-2; D gene: TRBD1; clone size: few; CDR3 protein: CASSGVRGRDYGYTF; CDR3 DNA: TGTGCCAGCAGTGGGGTCAGGGGGCGTGACTATGGCTACACCTTC
V gene: TRBV4-3; J gene: TRBJ2-7; D gene: .; clone size: .; CDR3 protein: CASSPGRSSEQYF; CDR3 DNA: TGCGCCAGCAGCCCAGGGAGGTCGAGCGAGCAGTACTTC
V gene: TRBV4-3; J gene: TRBJ2-2; D gene: TRBD1; clone size: .; CDR3 protein: CASSQGAGGSAYAGELFF; CDR3 DNA: TGCGCCAGCAGCCAAGGGGCAGGGGGCTCTGCTTACGCCGGGGAGCTGTTTTTT
V gene: TRBV7-9; J gene: TRBJ2-7; D gene: TRBD1; clone size: .; CDR3 protein: CASSFLQGVSPYEQYF; CDR3 DNA: TGTGCCAGCAGCTTCCTGCAGGGGGTTTCCCCCTACGAGCAGTACTTC
V gene: TRBV11-3; J gene: TRBJ2-1; D gene: TRBD2; clone size: .; CDR3 protein: CASSIGTSRPQFF; CDR3 DNA: TGTGCCAGCAGCATCGGGACTAGTAGGCCGCAGTTCTTC
V gene: TRBV7-2; J gene: TRBJ2-3; D gene: TRBD1; clone size: few; CDR3 protein: CASSLVGQLSDTQYF; CDR3 DNA: TGTGCCAGCAGCTTAGTGGGACAGTTGTCAGATACGCAGTATTTT
V gene: TRBV4-2; J gene: TRBJ2-5; D gene: TRBD2; clone size: .; CDR3 protein: CASSPLLAGASETQYF; CDR3 DNA: TGTGCCAGCAGCCCCTTACTAGCGGGAGCCTCAGAGACCCAGTACTTC